Listed below are T cell receptor beta chains from one sample, sequenced in a study of blood T cell repertoires in COVID-19. Profiling relied on immunoSEQ multiplex PCR, and the TCRdb table lists in-frame clones only, not all of them. The sample has 470,000 or so clones, 70% to 90% seen once. The sequenced sample was PBMCs or T cells enriched from blood (not recorded which). All receptors derive from a woman younger than 30 with acute COVID-19. Each CDR3 is given with its conserved first and last residue. Each record gives: CDR3 protein, CDR3 DNA, J gene, D gene, clone size, V gene. The D gene is left open where the match is weak. Clone size, where shown, is once, few, many, or a class for clones that have expanded.

CASSIYGGQGTGELFF,TGTGCCAGTAGTATTTATGGGGGACAGGGGACCGGGGAGCTGTTTTTT,TRBJ2-2,TRBD1,.,TRBV19
CASGQGDYQPQHF,TGTGCCAGCGGACAGGGAGATTACCAGCCCCAGCATTTT,TRBJ1-5,TRBD1,few,TRBV18
CASSLMGQHSNQPQHF,TGTGCCAGCAGCTTAATGGGACAGCATAGCAATCAGCCCCAGCATTTT,TRBJ1-5,TRBD1,few,TRBV7-2
CASSVAGGNEQYF,TGTGCCAGCAGCGTAGCAGGGGGTAACGAGCAGTACTTC,TRBJ2-7,TRBD1,once,TRBV9
CAIEQGVAEETQYF,TGTGCCATCGAACAGGGGGTAGCGGAAGAGACCCAGTACTTC,TRBJ2-5,TRBD1,.,TRBV18
CASSLSRNPHGVF,TGTGCCAGCAGCTTATCCCGGAACCCCCACGGGGTCTTC,TRBJ2-1,.,.,TRBV5-6
CASSQDRVFRVGGELFF,TGCGCCAGCAGCCAAGATCGGGTTTTCCGGGTCGGCGGGGAGCTGTTTTTT,TRBJ2-2,.,.,TRBV4-3
CASSLSGRFNEQFF,TGTGCCAGCAGTTTGAGCGGGAGGTTCAATGAGCAGTTCTTC,TRBJ2-1,TRBD2,.,TRBV27
CAIDRDRGSGEQFF,TGTGCCATCGACCGGGACAGGGGGTCAGGTGAGCAGTTCTTC,TRBJ2-1,TRBD1,.,TRBV10-3
CASSEEAREKLFF,TGTGCCAGCTCGGAGGAGGCGAGAGAAAAACTGTTTTTT,TRBJ1-4,.,once,TRBV18
CASSYEGLALVGELFF,TGTGCCAGCAGTTACGAGGGACTAGCGTTAGTCGGGGAGCTGTTTTTT,TRBJ2-2,TRBD2,.,TRBV6-5
CASREGQGGNEQFF,TGTGCCAGCAGGGAGGGACAGGGAGGCAATGAGCAGTTCTTC,TRBJ2-1,TRBD1,.,TRBV28
CASSPYPGTDYGYTF,TGTGCCAGCAGCCCCTACCCTGGGACAGACTATGGCTACACCTTC,TRBJ1-2,TRBD1,.,TRBV9
CASSYTGQSRMNTGELFF,TGTGCCAGCAGTTATACGGGACAGTCCCGAATGAACACCGGGGAGCTGTTTTTT,TRBJ2-2,TRBD1,.,TRBV6-2/TRBV6-3